This T cell receptor beta chain was observed in a study of T cell repertoires in cytomegalovirus infection. Study overall: Carrying CMV and the relevant HLA type showed in public TCR beta signatures. The study's findings and limits: HLA-C-restricted CMV-specific TCR beta clonotypes were dominant in the ex vivo response.

As for this clonotype: What it binds is not known.

Via MiXCR, TCRdb re-called the reads, giving one row per CDR3 protein. The table includes 150,000 to 180,000 distinct CDR3 sequences, about a quarter detected once. V lost 3 bases to trimming and J lost 6 bases, with 2 bases between them. This CDR3 has 11 residues. Germline-derived CDR1 and CDR2 are ENHRY and SYGVKD. This clonotype was sampled from a human donor in good health (CMV status not recorded). Some clones in this sample may be carry-over from other donors' samples. Sequencing used PBMCs. The J gene is TRBJ2-2, the V gene TRBV10-3; D is uncertain. For the CDR3, the DNA is TGTGCCATCAGTGAACCCGGGGAGCTGTTTTTT. Amino acids: CAISEPGELFF.